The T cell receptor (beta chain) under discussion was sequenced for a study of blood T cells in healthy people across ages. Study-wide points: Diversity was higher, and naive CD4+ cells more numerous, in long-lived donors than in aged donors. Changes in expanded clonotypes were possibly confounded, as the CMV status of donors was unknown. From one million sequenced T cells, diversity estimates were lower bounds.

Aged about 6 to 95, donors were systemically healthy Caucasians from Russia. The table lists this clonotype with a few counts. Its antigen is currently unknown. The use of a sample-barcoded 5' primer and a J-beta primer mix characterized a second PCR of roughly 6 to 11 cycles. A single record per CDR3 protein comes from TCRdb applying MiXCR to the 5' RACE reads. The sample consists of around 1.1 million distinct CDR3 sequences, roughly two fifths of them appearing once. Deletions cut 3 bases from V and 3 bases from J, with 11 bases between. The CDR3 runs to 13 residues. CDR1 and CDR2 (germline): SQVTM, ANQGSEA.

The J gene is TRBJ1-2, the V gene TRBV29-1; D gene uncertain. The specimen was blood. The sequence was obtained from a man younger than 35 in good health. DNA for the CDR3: TGCAGCGTTGATGGCCCCGGGGACTATGGCTACACCTTC. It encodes CSVDGPGDYGYTF.